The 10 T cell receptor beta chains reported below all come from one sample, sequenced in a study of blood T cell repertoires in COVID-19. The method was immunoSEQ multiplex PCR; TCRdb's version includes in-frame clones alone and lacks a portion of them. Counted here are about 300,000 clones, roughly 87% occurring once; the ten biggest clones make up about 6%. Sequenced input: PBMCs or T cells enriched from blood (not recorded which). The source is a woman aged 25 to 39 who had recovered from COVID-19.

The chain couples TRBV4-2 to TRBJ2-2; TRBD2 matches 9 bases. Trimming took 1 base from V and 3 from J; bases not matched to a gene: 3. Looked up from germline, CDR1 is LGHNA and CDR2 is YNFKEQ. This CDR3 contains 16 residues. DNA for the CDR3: TGTGCCAGCAGCCAAGGGCGGGGGGGATACACCGGGGAGCTGTTTTTT. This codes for CASSQGRGGYTGELFF.

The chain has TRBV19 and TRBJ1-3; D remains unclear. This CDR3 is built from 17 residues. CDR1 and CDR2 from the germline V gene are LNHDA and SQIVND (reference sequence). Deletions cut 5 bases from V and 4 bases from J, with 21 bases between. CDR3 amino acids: CASSLALRETIGNTIYF. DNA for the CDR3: TGTGCCAGTAGTCTAGCTCTGAGGGAGACAATCGGAAACACCATATATTTT. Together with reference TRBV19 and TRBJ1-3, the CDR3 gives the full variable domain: DGGITQSPKYLFRKEGQNVTLSCEQNLNHDAMYWYRQDPGQGLRLIYYSQIVNDFQKGDIAEGYSVSREKKESFPLTVTSAQKNPTAFYLCASSLALRETIGNTIYFGEGSWLTVV.

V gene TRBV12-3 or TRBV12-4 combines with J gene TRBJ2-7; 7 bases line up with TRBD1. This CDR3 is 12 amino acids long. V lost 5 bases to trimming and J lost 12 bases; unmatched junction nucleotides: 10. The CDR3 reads CASSPGDREWYF. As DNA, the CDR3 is TGTGCCAGCAGTCCCGGCGACAGGGAATGGTACTTC.

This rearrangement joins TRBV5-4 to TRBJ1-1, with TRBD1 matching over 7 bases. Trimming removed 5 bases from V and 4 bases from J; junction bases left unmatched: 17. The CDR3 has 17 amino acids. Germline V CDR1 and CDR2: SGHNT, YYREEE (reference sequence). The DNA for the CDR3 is TGTGCCAGCAGTTCTGACAGGGTGGGAGTTTATTCCACTGAAGCTTTCTTT. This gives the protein CASSSDRVGVYSTEAFF.

CDR3 in DNA: TGCGCCAGCAGCCAAGAGGGCAGGGGGCAAGATGGCTACACCTTC. This encodes CASSQEGRGQDGYTF. The chain joins TRBV4-3 to TRBJ1-2, with TRBD1 matching over 8 bases. Trimming took 0 bases from V and 6 from J; bases not matched to a gene: 6. The CDR3 runs to 15 residues. Germline V gives CDR1 LGHNA, CDR2 YSLEER.

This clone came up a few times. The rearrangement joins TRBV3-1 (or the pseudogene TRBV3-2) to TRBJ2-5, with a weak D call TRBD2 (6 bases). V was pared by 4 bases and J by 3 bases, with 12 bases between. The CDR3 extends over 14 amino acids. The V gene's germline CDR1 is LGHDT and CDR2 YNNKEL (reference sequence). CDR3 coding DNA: TGTGCCAGCAGCCGATCGGGACTCGAAGAGACCCAGTACTTC. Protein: CASSRSGLEETQYF.

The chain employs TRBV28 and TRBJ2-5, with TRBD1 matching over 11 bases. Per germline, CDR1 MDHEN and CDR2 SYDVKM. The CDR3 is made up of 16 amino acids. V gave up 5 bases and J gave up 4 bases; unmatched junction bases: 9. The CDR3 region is CASSLTGQGAVETQYF. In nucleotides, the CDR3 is TGTGCCAGCAGTCTAACCGGACAGGGGGCAGTAGAGACCCAGTACTTC.

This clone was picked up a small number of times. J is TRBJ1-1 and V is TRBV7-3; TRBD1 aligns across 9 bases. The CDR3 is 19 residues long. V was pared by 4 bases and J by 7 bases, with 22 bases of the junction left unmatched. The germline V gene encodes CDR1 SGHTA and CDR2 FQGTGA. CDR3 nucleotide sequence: TGTGCCAGCAGCTCCCTTCCCCTAGGATCGACAGGGGGATTATTTGAAGCTTTCTTT. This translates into CASSSLPLGSTGGLFEAFF.

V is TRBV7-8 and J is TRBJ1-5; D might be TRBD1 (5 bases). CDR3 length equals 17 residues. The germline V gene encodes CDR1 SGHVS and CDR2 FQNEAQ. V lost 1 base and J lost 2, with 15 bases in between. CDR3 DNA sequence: TGTGCCAGCAGCTTAGGGGGCGGGGTTGCGGGCAATCAGCCCCAGCATTTT. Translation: CASSLGGGVAGNQPQHF.

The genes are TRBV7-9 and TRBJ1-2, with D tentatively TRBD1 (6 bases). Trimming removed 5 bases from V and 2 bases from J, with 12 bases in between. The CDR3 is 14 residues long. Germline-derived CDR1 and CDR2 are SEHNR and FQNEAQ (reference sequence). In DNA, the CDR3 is TGTGCCAGCAGCCCTGACCAGGGGAACTATGGCTACACCTTC. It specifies CASSPDQGNYGYTF.